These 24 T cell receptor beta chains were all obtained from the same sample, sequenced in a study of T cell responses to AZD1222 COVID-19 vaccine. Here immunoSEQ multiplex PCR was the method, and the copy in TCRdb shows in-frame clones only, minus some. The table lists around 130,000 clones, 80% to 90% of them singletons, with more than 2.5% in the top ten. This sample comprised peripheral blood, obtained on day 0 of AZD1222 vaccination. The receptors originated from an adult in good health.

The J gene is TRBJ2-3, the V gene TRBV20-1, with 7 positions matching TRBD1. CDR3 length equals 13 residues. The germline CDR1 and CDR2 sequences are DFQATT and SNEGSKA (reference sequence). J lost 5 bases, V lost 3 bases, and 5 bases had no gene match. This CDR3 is CSASHRGRDTQYF. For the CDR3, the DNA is TGCAGTGCTAGTCACAGGGGAAGAGATACGCAGTATTTT.

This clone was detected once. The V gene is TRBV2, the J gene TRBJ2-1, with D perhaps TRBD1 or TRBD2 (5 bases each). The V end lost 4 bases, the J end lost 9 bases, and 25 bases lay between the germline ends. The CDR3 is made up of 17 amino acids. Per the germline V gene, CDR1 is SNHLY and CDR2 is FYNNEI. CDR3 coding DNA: TGTGCCAGCAGTGCCCAGGTATGGGTCGGGGCATATAGTGAGCAGTTCTTC. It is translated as CASSAQVWVGAYSEQFF.

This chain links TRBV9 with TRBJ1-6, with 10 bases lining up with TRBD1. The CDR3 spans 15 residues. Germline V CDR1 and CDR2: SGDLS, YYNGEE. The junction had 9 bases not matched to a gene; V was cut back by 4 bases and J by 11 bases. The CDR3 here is CASSPGGTGVTPLHF. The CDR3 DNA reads TGTGCCAGCAGCCCAGGCGGGACAGGGGTAACACCCCTCCACTTT. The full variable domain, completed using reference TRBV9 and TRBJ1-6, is DSGVTQTPKHLITATGQRVTLRCSPRSGDLSVYWYQQSLDQGLQFLIQYYNGEERAKGNILERFSAQQFPDLHSELNLSSLELGDSALYFCASSPGGTGVTPLHFGNGTRLTVT.

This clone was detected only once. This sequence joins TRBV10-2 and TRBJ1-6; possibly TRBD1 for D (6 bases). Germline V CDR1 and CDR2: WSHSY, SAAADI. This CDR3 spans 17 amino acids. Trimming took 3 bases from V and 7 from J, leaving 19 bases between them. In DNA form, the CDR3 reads TGCGCCAGCAGTGAATTCAGGGGCGGGGTAGGGAATTCACCCCTCCACTTT. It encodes CASSEFRGGVGNSPLHF.

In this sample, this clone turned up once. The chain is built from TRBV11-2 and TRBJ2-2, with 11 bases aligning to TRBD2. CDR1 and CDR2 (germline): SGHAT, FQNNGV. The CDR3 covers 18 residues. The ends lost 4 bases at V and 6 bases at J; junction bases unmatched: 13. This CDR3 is CASSSLKRLAGGAGELFF. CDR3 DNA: TGTGCCAGCAGCTCATTAAAGCGGCTAGCGGGGGGAGCCGGGGAGCTGTTTTTT.

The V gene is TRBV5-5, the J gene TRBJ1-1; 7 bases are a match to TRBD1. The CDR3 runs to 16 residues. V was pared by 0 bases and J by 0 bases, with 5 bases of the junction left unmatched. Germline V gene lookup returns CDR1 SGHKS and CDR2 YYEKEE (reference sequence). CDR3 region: CASSLGQGIMNTEAFF. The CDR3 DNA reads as TGTGCCAGCAGCTTGGGACAGGGTATCATGAACACTGAAGCTTTCTTT. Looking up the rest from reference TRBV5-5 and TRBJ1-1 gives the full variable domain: DAGVTQSPTHLIKTRGQQVTLRCSPISGHKSVSWYQQVLGQGPQFIFQYYEKEERGRGNFPDRFSARQFPNYSSELNVNALLLGDSALYLCASSLGQGIMNTEAFFGQGTRLTVV.

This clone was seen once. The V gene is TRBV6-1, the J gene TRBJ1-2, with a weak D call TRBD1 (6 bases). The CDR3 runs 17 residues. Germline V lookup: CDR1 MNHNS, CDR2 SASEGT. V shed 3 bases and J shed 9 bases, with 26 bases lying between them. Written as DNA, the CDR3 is TGTGCCAGCAGTGAGGCCTCAGGCAGGGGCCGGTCGTCAAGCTACACCTTC. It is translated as CASSEASGRGRSSSYTF.

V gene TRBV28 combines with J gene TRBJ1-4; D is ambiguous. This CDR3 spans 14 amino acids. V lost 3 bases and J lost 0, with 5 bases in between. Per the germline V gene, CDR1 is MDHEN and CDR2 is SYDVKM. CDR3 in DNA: TGTGCCAGCAGTTTTATGACAACTAATGAAAAACTGTTTTTT. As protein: CASSFMTTNEKLFF.

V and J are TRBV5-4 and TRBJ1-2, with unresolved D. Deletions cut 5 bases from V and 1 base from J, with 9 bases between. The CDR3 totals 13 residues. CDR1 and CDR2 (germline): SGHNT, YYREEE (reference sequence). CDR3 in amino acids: CASRLNNNYGYTF. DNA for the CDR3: TGTGCCAGCAGATTAAATAATAACTATGGCTACACCTTC.

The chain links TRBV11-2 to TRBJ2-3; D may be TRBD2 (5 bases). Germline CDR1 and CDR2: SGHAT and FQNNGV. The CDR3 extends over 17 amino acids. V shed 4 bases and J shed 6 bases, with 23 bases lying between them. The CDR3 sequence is CASSSIMGGPLRDTQYF. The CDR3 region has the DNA TGTGCCAGCAGCTCAATAATGGGCGGGCCCCTGAGGGATACGCAGTATTTT.

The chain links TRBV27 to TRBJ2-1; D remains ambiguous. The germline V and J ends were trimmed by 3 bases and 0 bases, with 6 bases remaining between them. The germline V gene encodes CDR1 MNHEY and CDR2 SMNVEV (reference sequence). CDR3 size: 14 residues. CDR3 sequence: CASSFPSSYNEQFF. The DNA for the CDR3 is TGTGCCAGCAGTTTCCCTAGCTCCTACAATGAGCAGTTCTTC.

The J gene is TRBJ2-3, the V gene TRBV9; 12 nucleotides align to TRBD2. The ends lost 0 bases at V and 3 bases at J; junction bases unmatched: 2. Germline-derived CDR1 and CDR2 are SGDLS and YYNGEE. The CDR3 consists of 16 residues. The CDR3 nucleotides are TGTGCCAGCAGCGTAGAAGGACTAGCGGGGACAGATACGCAGTATTTT. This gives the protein CASSVEGLAGTDTQYF. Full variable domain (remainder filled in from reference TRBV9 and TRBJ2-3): DSGVTQTPKHLITATGQRVTLRCSPRSGDLSVYWYQQSLDQGLQFLIQYYNGEERAKGNILERFSAQQFPDLHSELNLSSLELGDSALYFCASSVEGLAGTDTQYFGPGTRLTVL.

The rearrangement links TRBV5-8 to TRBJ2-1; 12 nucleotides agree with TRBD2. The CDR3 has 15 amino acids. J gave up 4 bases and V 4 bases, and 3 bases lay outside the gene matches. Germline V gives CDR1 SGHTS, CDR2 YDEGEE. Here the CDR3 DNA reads TGTGCCAGCAGCCCGACTAGCGGGGGATACAATGAGCAGTTCTTC. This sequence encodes CASSPTSGGYNEQFF.

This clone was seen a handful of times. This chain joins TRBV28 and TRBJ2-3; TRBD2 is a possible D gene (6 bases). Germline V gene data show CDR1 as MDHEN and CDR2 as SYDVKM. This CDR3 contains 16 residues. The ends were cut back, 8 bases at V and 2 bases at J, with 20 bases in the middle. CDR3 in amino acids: CASRAGGLDYTDTQYF. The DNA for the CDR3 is TGTGCCAGCCGAGCCGGGGGTCTCGACTACACAGATACGCAGTATTTT.

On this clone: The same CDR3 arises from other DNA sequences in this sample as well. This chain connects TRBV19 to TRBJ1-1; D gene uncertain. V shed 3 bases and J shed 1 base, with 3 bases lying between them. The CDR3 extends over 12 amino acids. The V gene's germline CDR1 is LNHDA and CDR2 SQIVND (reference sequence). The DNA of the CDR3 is TGTGCCAGTAGTATCTGGAACACTGAAGCTTTCTTT. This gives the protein CASSIWNTEAFF.

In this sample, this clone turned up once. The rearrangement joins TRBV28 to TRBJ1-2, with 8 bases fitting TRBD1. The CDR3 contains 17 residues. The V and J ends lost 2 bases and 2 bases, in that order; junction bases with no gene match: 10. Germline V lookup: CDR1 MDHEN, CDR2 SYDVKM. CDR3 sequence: CASSLPGQGVTNYGYTF. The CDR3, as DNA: TGTGCCAGCAGTTTACCCGGACAGGGAGTAACAAACTATGGCTACACCTTC.

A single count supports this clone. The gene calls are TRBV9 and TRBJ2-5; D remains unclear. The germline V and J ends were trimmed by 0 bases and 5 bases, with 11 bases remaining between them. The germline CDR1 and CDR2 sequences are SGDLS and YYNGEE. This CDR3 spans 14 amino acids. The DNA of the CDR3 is TGTGCCAGCAGCGTAGCCACCACGGCGGAGACCCAGTACTTC. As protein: CASSVATTAETQYF.

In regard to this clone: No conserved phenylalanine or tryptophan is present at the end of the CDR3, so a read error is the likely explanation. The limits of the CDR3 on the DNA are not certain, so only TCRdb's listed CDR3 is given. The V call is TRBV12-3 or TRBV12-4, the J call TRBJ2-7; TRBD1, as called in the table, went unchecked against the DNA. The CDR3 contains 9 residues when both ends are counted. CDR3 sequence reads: CASSLKTVN.

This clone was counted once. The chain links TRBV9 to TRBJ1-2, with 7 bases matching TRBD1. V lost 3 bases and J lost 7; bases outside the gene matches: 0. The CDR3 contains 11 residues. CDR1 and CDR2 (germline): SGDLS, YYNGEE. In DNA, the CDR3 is TGTGCCAGCAGCGGGACAGGTGGCTACACCTTC. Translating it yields CASSGTGGYTF.

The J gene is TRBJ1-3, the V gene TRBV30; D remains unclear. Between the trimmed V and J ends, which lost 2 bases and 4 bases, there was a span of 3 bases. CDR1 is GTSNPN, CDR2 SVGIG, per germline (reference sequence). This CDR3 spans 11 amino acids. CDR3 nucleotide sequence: TGTGCCTGGAGTCCCGGAAACACCATATATTTT. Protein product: CAWSPGNTIYF. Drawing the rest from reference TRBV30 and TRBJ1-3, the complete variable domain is SQTIHQWPATLVQPVGSPLSLECTVEGTSNPNLYWYRQAAGRGLQLLFYSVGIGQISSEVPQNLSASRPQDRQFILSSKKLLLSDSGFYLCAWSPGNTIYFGEGSWLTVV.

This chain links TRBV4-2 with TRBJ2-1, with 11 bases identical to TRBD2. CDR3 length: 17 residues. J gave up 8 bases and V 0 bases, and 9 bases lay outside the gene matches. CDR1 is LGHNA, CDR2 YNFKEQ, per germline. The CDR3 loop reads CASSQDIGVAGGDEQFF. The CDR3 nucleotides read TGTGCCAGCAGCCAAGATATAGGGGTAGCGGGAGGGGATGAGCAGTTCTTC.

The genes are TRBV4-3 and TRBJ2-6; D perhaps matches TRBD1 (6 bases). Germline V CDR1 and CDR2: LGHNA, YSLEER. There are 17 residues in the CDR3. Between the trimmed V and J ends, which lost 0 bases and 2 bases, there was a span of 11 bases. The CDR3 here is CASSQDPPGAGANVLTF. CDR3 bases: TGCGCCAGCAGCCAAGATCCGCCAGGGGCTGGGGCCAACGTCCTGACTTTC.

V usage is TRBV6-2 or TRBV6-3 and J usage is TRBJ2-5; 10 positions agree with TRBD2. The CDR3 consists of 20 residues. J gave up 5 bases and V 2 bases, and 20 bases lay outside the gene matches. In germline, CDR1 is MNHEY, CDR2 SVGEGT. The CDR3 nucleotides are TGTGCCAGCAGTTACAGAGTAACTAGCGGGATGGGGGGAGCCAGGGAGACCCAGTACTTC. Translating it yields CASSYRVTSGMGGARETQYF.

This CDR3 is CASSRQTLGQGTFNIQYF. CDR3 DNA: TGTGCCAGCAGCCGCCAAACCCTGGGACAGGGGACCTTCAACATTCAGTACTTC. This chain connects TRBV7-2 to TRBJ2-4, with TRBD1 identical over 10 bases. With V trimmed by 5 bases and J by 7 bases, 17 bases remained unmatched. The CDR3 spans 18 residues. CDR1 SGHTA and CDR2 FQGNSA come from the germline V gene.